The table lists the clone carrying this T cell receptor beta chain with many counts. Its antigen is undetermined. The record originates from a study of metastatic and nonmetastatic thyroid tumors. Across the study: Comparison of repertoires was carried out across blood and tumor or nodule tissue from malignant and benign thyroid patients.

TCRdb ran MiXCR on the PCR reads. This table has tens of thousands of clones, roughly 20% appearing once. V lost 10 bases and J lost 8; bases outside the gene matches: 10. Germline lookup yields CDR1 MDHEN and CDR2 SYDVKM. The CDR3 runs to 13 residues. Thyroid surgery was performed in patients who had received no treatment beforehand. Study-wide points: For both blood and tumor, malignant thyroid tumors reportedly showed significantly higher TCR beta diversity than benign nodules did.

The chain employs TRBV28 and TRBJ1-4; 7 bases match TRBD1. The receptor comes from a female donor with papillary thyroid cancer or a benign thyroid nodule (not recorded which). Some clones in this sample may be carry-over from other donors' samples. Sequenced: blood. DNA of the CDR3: TGTGCCACCGCACAGGGGATAGGAGAAAAACTGTTTTTT. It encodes CATAQGIGEKLFF.